This entry concerns a single TCR beta chain. CDR3 size: 16 residues. With 0 bases removed from V and 0 bases from J, the gap between germline ends came to 10 bases. Germline V gene data show CDR1 as SGDLS and CDR2 as YYNGEE. The data originate from a study of control samples from healthy donors and cancer patients. Using immunoSEQ multiplex PCR, the repertoire was profiled, and TCRdb retains in-frame clones only, with some absent. The sample holds around 81,000 clones, approximately 93% seen once. Sequenced material: blood. The chain employs TRBV9 and TRBJ1-3; tentative D call: TRBD1 (6 bases). This TCR derives from a woman younger than 45 in good health. In DNA form, the CDR3 reads TGTGCCAGCAGCGTAGGTGGGACACGCTCTGGAAACACCATATATTTT. Its translation: CASSVGGTRSGNTIYF.